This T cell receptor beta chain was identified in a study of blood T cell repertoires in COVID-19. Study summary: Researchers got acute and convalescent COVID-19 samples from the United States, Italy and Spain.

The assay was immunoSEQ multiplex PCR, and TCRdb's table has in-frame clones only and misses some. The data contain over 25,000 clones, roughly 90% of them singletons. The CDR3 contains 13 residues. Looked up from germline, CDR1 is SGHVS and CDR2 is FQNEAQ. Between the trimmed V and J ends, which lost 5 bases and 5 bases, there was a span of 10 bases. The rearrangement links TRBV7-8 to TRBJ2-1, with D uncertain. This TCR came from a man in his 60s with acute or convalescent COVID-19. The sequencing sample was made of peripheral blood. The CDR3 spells CASSRFPNNEQFF. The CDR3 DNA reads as TGTGCCAGCAGCCGTTTCCCCAACAATGAGCAGTTCTTC. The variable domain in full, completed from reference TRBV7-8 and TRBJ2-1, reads GAGVSQSPRYKVAKRGQDVALRCDPISGHVSLFWYQQALGQGPEFLTYFQNEAQLDKSGLPSDRFFAERPEGSVSTLKIQRTQQEDSAVYLCASSRFPNNEQFFGPGTRLTVL.